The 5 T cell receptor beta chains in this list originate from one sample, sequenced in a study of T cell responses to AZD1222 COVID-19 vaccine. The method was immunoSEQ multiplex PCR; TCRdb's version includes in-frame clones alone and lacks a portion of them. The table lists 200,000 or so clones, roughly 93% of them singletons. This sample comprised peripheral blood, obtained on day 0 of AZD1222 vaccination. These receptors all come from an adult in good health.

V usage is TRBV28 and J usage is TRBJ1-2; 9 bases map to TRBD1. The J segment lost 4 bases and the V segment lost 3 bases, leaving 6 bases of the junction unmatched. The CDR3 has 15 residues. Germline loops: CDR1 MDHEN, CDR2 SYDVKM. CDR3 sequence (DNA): TGTGCCAGCAGTTTTGGGGACAGGGACGTCTATGGCTACACCTTC. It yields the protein CASSFGDRDVYGYTF.

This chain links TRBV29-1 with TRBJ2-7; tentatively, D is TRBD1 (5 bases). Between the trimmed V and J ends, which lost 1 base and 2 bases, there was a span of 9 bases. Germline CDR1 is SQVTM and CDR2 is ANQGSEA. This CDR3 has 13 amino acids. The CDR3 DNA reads TGCAGCGTTGAAGTGGACACTACCTACGAGCAGTACTTC. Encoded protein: CSVEVDTTYEQYF.

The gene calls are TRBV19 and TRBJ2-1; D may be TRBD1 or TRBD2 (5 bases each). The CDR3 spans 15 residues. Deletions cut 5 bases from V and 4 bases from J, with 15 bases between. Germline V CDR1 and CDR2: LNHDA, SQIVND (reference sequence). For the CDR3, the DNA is TGTGCCAGTAGTGGACTCGGGGCCAATTACAATGAGCAGTTCTTC. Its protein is CASSGLGANYNEQFF.

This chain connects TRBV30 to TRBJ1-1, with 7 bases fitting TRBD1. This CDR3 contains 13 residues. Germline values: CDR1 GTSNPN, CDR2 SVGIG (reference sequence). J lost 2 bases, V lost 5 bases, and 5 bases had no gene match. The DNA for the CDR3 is TGTGCCTGGCGGACAGGCCTCAACACTGAAGCTTTCTTT. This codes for CAWRTGLNTEAFF.

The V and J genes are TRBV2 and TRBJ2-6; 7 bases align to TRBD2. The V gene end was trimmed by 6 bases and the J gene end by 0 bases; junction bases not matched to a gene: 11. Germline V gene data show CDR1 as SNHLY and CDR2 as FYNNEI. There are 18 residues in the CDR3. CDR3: CASRALSGISSGANVLTF. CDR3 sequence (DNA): TGTGCCAGCAGGGCGCTCAGCGGGATTAGCTCTGGGGCCAACGTCCTGACTTTC. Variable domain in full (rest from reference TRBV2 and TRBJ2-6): EPEVTQTPSHQVTQMGQEVILRCVPISNHLYFYWYRQILGQKVEFLVSFYNNEISEKSEIFDDQFSVERPDGSNFTLKIRSTKLEDSAMYFCASRALSGISSGANVLTFGAGSRLTVL.